This TCR beta chain came from a study of Graves' ophthalmopathy and Graves' hyperthyroidism. V shed 7 bases and J shed 0 bases, with 15 bases lying between them. The CDR3 is 16 amino acids. This clonotype appeared many times. The study amplified TCR beta CDR3 regions using RNA transcripts. Scientists carried out first-round RT-PCR using HTBI primers and then a second-round multiplex PCR. TCRdb re-called the multiplex PCR reads through MiXCR, storing one row per CDR3 protein. The profile shows under 200,000 distinct CDR3 sequences, less than 45% of them singletons. The chain employs TRBV12-3 or TRBV12-4 and TRBJ2-2, with D perhaps TRBD1 (5 bases). This sequence was found in a woman aged 40 to 50 with Graves' ophthalmopathy. Sample: peripheral blood. CDR3 in amino acids: CASTLFGAANTGELFF. For the CDR3, the DNA is TGTGCCAGCACCCTCTTTGGGGCGGCGAACACCGGGGAGCTGTTTTTT.